The 26 T cell receptor beta chains below all came from one sample that was sequenced in a study of blood T cell repertoires in COVID-19. Using immunoSEQ multiplex PCR, the repertoire was profiled, and TCRdb retains in-frame clones only, with some absent. The sample records 240,000 or so clones, around 86% being singletons. The sequenced sample was peripheral blood. Receptor source: a man younger than 40 who had recovered from COVID-19.

The V gene is TRBV11-2, the J gene TRBJ2-2; 7 nucleotides align to TRBD1. Germline V gene data show CDR1 as SGHAT and CDR2 as FQNNGV. V was clipped by 5 bases and J by 1 base; unmatched bases: 10. The CDR3 sequence is 17 residues long. The chain's CDR3 is CASSTPRTGRNTGELFF. The CDR3 DNA reads TGTGCCAGCAGCACACCCCGGACAGGACGGAACACCGGGGAGCTGTTTTTT. The full variable domain, with the rest looked up from reference TRBV11-2 and TRBJ2-2, is EAGVAQSPRYKIIEKRQSVAFWCNPISGHATLYWYQQILGQGPKLLIQFQNNGVVDDSQLPKDRFSAERLKGVDSTLKIQPAKLEDSAVYLCASSTPRTGRNTGELFFGEGSRLTVL.

This clone was counted a few times. This sequence joins TRBV5-1 and TRBJ1-5, with TRBD1 matching 7 bases. V was clipped by 4 bases and J by 3 bases; unmatched bases: 4. The CDR3 is 14 amino acids. In germline, CDR1 is SGHRS, CDR2 YFSETQ. The CDR3 loop reads CASSPGTVNQPQHF. CDR3 in DNA: TGCGCCAGCAGCCCCGGGACAGTCAATCAGCCCCAGCATTTT.

The V call is TRBV5-1, the J call TRBJ1-1, with 7 nucleotides matching TRBD1. Germline CDR1 SGHRS, CDR2 YFSETQ. The CDR3 spans 14 residues. V shed 6 bases, J shed 2 bases, and the junction held 7 bases outside the gene matches. The CDR3 DNA follows: TGCGCCAGCATCCAGGACAGGTCTAACACTGAAGCTTTCTTT. Translated: CASIQDRSNTEAFF.

The rearrangement joins TRBV11-2 to TRBJ1-4, with 8 positions matching TRBD1. Trimming cost V 3 bases and J 8 bases; bases outside gene matches: 5. In germline, CDR1 is SGHAT, CDR2 FQNNGV. This CDR3 comprises 14 residues. CDR3 coding DNA: TGTGCCAGCAGCTTTAGGACAGGGAGGGAAAAACTGTTTTTT. It encodes CASSFRTGREKLFF.

This sequence joins TRBV6-1 and TRBJ1-1; possibly TRBD1 for D (5 bases). Trimming removed 2 bases at V and 8 bases at J, with 9 bases between. This CDR3 spans 12 amino acids. The germline CDR1 and CDR2 sequences are MNHNS and SASEGT. CDR3 region: CASSEPAGEAFF. As DNA, the CDR3 is TGTGCCAGCAGTGAACCGGCAGGGGAAGCTTTCTTT.

This clone was detected a few times. This chain links TRBV7-9 with TRBJ2-3, with 12 bases that match TRBD2. Germline-derived CDR1 and CDR2 are SEHNR and FQNEAQ (reference sequence). The V segment lost 3 bases and the J segment 4 bases; nucleotides outside the gene matches: 5. The CDR3 covers 16 residues. The CDR3 protein is CASSFRLAGASDTQYF. As DNA, the CDR3 is TGTGCCAGCAGCTTTCGACTAGCGGGGGCTTCAGATACGCAGTATTTT.

Only one count was recorded for this clone. V usage is TRBV9 and J usage is TRBJ2-1; D call uncertain. Trimming took 0 bases from V and 9 from J, leaving 10 bases between them. CDR3 size: 13 residues. The germline CDR1 and CDR2 sequences are SGDLS and YYNGEE. The CDR3 sequence: CASSVASSGEQFF. The CDR3 bases are TGTGCCAGCAGCGTAGCTAGTAGTGGTGAGCAGTTCTTC.

The chain joins TRBV10-3 to TRBJ2-5; 7 positions agree with TRBD1. With 6 bases clipped from V and 1 base from J, the junction kept 5 bases outside the gene matches. This CDR3 contains 14 residues. Germline loops: CDR1 ENHRY, CDR2 SYGVKD. This CDR3 reads CAISYDRAQETQYF. In DNA, the CDR3 is TGTGCCATCAGCTACGACAGGGCCCAAGAGACCCAGTACTTC.

This clone was detected a few times. The chain's CDR3 is CASSPRGLLGQEAFF. CDR3 in DNA: TGTGCCAGCAGTCCCCGCGGCTTATTGGGACAGGAAGCTTTCTTT. The chain has TRBV6-5 and TRBJ1-1; 7 nucleotides line up with TRBD1. The CDR3 consists of 15 residues. Germline-derived CDR1 and CDR2 are MNHEY and SVGAGI. Germline trimming cut 5 bases from V and 8 bases from J; bases unmatched to any gene: 14.

This chain connects TRBV9 to TRBJ2-2, with a weak D call TRBD1 (6 bases). This CDR3 contains 16 residues. CDR1 SGDLS and CDR2 YYNGEE come from the germline V gene. Trimming took off 3 bases at V and 0 bases at J, with 12 bases between the two ends. CDR3 sequence: CASSANRQANTGELFF. The CDR3 DNA sequence: TGTGCCAGCAGCGCAAACCGACAGGCGAACACCGGGGAGCTGTTTTTT.

This chain uses TRBV11-2 with TRBJ2-5, with D possibly TRBD1 on 5 matching bases. Germline V gene lookup returns CDR1 SGHAT and CDR2 FQNNGV. This CDR3 has 14 amino acids. V was clipped by 2 bases and J by 5 bases, with 12 bases between them. CDR3 DNA: TGTGCCAGCAGCTTAAGTGCAGGGAAGGAGACCCAGTACTTC. Protein sequence: CASSLSAGKETQYF.

This clone was recorded a few times. The rearrangement links TRBV6-1 to TRBJ1-2, with 7 bases that match TRBD1. This CDR3 contains 15 residues. CDR1 and CDR2 from the germline V gene are MNHNS and SASEGT. The junction had 7 bases not matched to a gene; V was cut back by 2 bases and J by 4 bases. CDR3 in DNA: TGTGCCAGCAGTGAACCGGGCAGGGGGACCTATGGCTACACCTTC. It codes for CASSEPGRGTYGYTF.

V usage is TRBV7-9 and J usage is TRBJ1-1; no clear D. CDR1 is SEHNR, CDR2 FQNEAQ, per germline (reference sequence). CDR3 size: 14 residues. Trimming removed 3 bases at V and 4 bases at J, with 12 bases between. The CDR3 DNA follows: TGTGCCAGCAGCTTGGGTGGAGTTGGCACTGAAGCTTTCTTT. This gives the protein CASSLGGVGTEAFF.

The chain couples TRBV5-1 to TRBJ1-2; TRBD1 matches 12 bases. The CDR3 runs to 13 residues. J lost 13 bases, V lost 4 bases, and 8 bases had no gene match. Germline V gene sequence: CDR1 SGHRS, CDR2 YFSETQ. In DNA form, the CDR3 reads TGCGCCAGCAGCGAGCCGGGACAGGGGGCCCCCACCTTC. Residues: CASSEPGQGAPTF.

Points on this clone: The sample has other DNA sequences that encode this CDR3 too. The chain has TRBV6-5 and TRBJ1-5, with unresolved D. CDR3 length equals 13 residues. Trimming left V 0 bases short and J 7 bases short, with 7 bases between. Looked up from germline, CDR1 is MNHEY and CDR2 is SVGAGI. In nucleotides, the CDR3 is TGTGCCAGCAGTTACTCGAGATCCCAGCCCCAGCATTTT. It encodes CASSYSRSQPQHF.

This clone was seen just once. The J gene is TRBJ2-3, the V gene TRBV18; 8 nucleotides line up with TRBD1. Germline assignment: CDR1 KGHSH and CDR2 LQKENI. This CDR3 region has 14 residues. Unmatched junction bases numbered 7, after V lost 5 bases and J lost 6 bases. The DNA of the CDR3 is TGTGCCAGCTCAATCCCCCAGGGGGCTGATACGCAGTATTTT. It specifies CASSIPQGADTQYF.

This clone was counted only a few times. The chain carries TRBV14 and TRBJ2-3; D uncertain. V lost 6 bases, J lost 6 bases, and 13 bases lay in between. Germline V gene data show CDR1 as SGHDN and CDR2 as FVKESK. The CDR3 totals 13 residues. CDR3 DNA sequence: TGTGCCAGCAGTCGACAAAGTGGGGATACGCAGTATTTT. Encoded protein: CASSRQSGDTQYF.

V and J are TRBV4-1 and TRBJ2-3; perhaps TRBD1 as D (7 bases). V lost 0 bases, J lost 8 bases, and 12 bases lay in between. The CDR3 is made up of 14 amino acids. Germline CDR1 is MGHRA and CDR2 is YSYEKL. CDR3 protein: CASSQDPGGGTQYF. The DNA for the CDR3 is TGCGCCAGCAGCCAAGATCCAGGGGGAGGTACGCAGTATTTT.

The rearrangement joins TRBV11-2 to TRBJ2-7; TRBD2 agrees at 7 bases. CDR3 length: 13 amino acids. The germline V gene has CDR1 SGHAT and CDR2 FQNNGV. V was pared by 1 base and J by 4 bases, with 1 base of the junction left unmatched. CDR3 sequence: CASSLALAYEQYF. CDR3 nucleotide sequence: TGTGCCAGCAGCTTAGCACTAGCGTACGAGCAGTACTTC.

The chain links TRBV27 to TRBJ1-2; 9 positions match TRBD1. Trimming removed 5 bases from V and 8 bases from J; junction bases left unmatched: 9. Germline lookup yields CDR1 MNHEY and CDR2 SMNVEV (reference sequence). CDR3 length equals 14 residues. The DNA for the CDR3 is TGTGCCAGCAGTAAGAGGACAGGGGCTCGGGGCTACACCTTC. It is translated as CASSKRTGARGYTF.

The V gene is TRBV19, the J gene TRBJ1-6, with TRBD1 identical over 7 bases. Germline values: CDR1 LNHDA, CDR2 SQIVND (reference sequence). The CDR3 runs 15 residues. The J segment lost 7 bases and the V segment lost 8 bases, leaving 11 bases of the junction unmatched. The CDR3 reads CASSYPGTVNSPLHF. The CDR3 bases are TGTGCCAGTTCTTATCCAGGGACAGTCAATTCACCCCTCCACTTT.

The chain couples TRBV4-2 to TRBJ2-3; 8 bases map to TRBD1. The CDR3 runs 13 residues. V lost 8 bases to trimming and J lost 4 bases; unmatched junction nucleotides: 5. The germline gives CDR1 LGHNA, CDR2 YNFKEQ. The CDR3 region has the DNA TGTGCCAGCCAGGACAGGGAGGCAGATACGCAGTATTTT. Amino acid sequence: CASQDREADTQYF.

This clone was seen a few times. The chain couples TRBV7-9 to TRBJ2-1, with D unclear. Germline assignment: CDR1 SEHNR and CDR2 FQNEAQ (reference sequence). The CDR3 has 14 amino acids. Trimming shortened V by 6 bases and J by 0 bases, and 9 bases separated the two germline ends. CDR3 residues: CASRSRSSYNEQFF. The CDR3 nucleotides read TGTGCCAGCAGGTCAAGGAGCTCCTACAATGAGCAGTTCTTC.

This clone appeared once. This chain connects TRBV6-6 to TRBJ2-1, with a weak D call TRBD1 (6 bases). CDR3 length: 12 residues. Germline V CDR1 and CDR2: MNHNY, SVGAGI (reference sequence). With 4 bases removed from V and 9 bases from J, the gap between germline ends came to 10 bases. The CDR3 here is CASSSHRAEQFF. CDR3 nucleotides: TGTGCCAGCAGTTCCCACAGGGCTGAGCAGTTCTTC.

V gene TRBV6-5 combines with J gene TRBJ2-2; D is possibly TRBD2 (6 bases). V lost 6 bases and J 5 bases, leaving 16 bases between the germline ends. Per the germline V gene, CDR1 is MNHEY and CDR2 is SVGAGI. The CDR3 runs to 15 residues. The CDR3 sequence: CASSQFHGGTGELFF. CDR3 DNA sequence: TGTGCCAGCAGCCAATTTCATGGGGGGACCGGGGAGCTGTTTTTT.

This clone was observed a single time. J is TRBJ1-5 and V is TRBV7-2; tentative D call: TRBD1 (5 bases). CDR3 length: 15 amino acids. The germline V gene has CDR1 SGHTA and CDR2 FQGNSA. With 5 bases removed from V and 7 bases from J, the gap between germline ends came to 18 bases. The CDR3 sequence: CASSPRLGGGQPQHF. The DNA of the CDR3 is TGTGCCAGCAGCCCTCGTTTGGGGGGTGGACAGCCCCAGCATTTT.